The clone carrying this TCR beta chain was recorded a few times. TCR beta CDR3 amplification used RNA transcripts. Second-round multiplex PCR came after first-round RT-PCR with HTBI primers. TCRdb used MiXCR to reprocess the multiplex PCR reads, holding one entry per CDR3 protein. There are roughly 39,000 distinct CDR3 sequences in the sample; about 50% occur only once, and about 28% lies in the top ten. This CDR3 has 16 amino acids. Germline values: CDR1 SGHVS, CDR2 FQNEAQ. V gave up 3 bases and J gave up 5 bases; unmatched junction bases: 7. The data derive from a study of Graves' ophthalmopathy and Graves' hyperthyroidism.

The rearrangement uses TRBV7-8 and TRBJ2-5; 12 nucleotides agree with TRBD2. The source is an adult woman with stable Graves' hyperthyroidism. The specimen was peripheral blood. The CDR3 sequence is CASSFPTSGSGETQYF. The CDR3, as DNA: TGTGCCAGCAGCTTTCCGACTAGCGGGAGCGGTGAGACCCAGTACTTC. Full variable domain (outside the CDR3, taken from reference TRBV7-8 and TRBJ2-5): GAGVSQSPRYKVAKRGQDVALRCDPISGHVSLFWYQQALGQGPEFLTYFQNEAQLDKSGLPSDRFFAERPEGSVSTLKIQRTQQEDSAVYLCASSFPTSGSGETQYFGPGTRLLVL.